The present entry profiles one T cell receptor beta chain with its context. The antigen remains undetermined. The sample comes from a study of CD8+ T cells in alopecia areata. Per the germline V gene, CDR1 is PRHDT and CDR2 is FYEKMQ (reference sequence). There are 14 residues in the CDR3. V lost 5 bases and J lost 0, with 11 bases in between. Study-level results: Tofacitinib did not eliminate many expanded lesional clones from scalp or blood. Researchers report lesional scalp, most notably alopecia totalis/universalis, outstripped normal scalp in clonality.

Treatment of the sample: oral pan-JAK inhibitor, 5-10 mg twice daily. Investigators isolated RNA and reverse transcribed it into cDNA to act as the sequencing template. TCRdb's table, derived via immunoSEQ multiplex PCR, lists solely in-frame clones and lacks some. The repertoire holds more than 130,000 clones, 82% seen once, with around a quarter in the top ten. V gene TRBV13 combines with J gene TRBJ2-7, with D hard to call. The sample was CD8+ T cells sorted from blood, taken at week 4, from a patient treated with tofacitinib. The receptor was isolated from a human donor with alopecia areata. The CDR3 region has the DNA TGTGCCAGCAGCCCCAGTCCAACCTCCTACGAGCAGTACTTC. Amino acids: CASSPSPTSYEQYF.